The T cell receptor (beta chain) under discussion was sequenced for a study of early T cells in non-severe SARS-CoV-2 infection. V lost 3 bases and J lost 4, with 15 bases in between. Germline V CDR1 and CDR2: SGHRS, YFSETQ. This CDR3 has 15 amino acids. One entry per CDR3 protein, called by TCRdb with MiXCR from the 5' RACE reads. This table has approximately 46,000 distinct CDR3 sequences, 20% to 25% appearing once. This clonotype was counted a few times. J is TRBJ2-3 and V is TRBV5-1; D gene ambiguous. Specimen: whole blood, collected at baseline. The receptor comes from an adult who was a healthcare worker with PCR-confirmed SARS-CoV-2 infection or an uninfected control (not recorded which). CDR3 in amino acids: CASSWAFSRADTQYF. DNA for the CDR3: TGCGCCAGCAGCTGGGCGTTTTCCCGGGCAGATACGCAGTATTTT.